This passage covers 10 T cell receptor beta chains from one sample sequenced in a study of PD-L1 blockade in urothelial cancer. Assay used: immunoSEQ multiplex PCR; TCRdb lists only in-frame clones, some missing. The profile shows 35,000 to 45,000 clones, around 90% of them singletons. Sample time point: peripheral blood 6 weeks after treatment start. This specimen was PBMCs, taken around atezolizumab (anti-PD-L1) treatment. The receptor set was obtained from a man between 70 and 80 years old with urothelial cancer.

This sequence joins TRBV5-1 and TRBJ2-7; 7 nucleotides align to TRBD1. This CDR3 contains 14 residues. J lost 3 bases, V lost 5 bases, and 8 bases had no gene match. In germline, CDR1 is SGHRS, CDR2 YFSETQ. This CDR3 reads CASRTGTDFYEQYF. CDR3 bases: TGCGCCAGCAGGACCGGGACAGACTTCTACGAGCAGTACTTC.

V is TRBV7-3 and J is TRBJ2-5; D might be TRBD2 (6 bases). This CDR3 contains 15 residues. The germline V and J ends were trimmed by 5 bases and 1 base, with 14 bases remaining between them. Germline CDR1 is SGHTA and CDR2 is FQGTGA. The DNA for the CDR3 is TGTGCCAGCAGCCCCCGTAGCGGCCGCCAAGAGACCCAGTACTTC. This translates into CASSPRSGRQETQYF.

Only a few counts were recorded for this clone. The rearrangement links TRBV6-5 to TRBJ1-1, with TRBD1 matching over 9 bases. The ends lost 2 bases at V and 10 bases at J; junction bases unmatched: 5. This CDR3 region has 13 residues. Germline V gene data show CDR1 as MNHEY and CDR2 as SVGAGI. CDR3 sequence (DNA): TGTGCCAGCAGTTACCCGGGGACAGGGCGAGCTTTCTTT. Translating gives CASSYPGTGRAFF.

This sequence joins TRBV28 and TRBJ2-7; D might be TRBD2 (6 bases). The ends were cut back, 2 bases at V and 1 base at J, with 12 bases in the middle. Germline CDR1 reads MDHEN; CDR2 reads SYDVKM. CDR3 length: 15 residues. This CDR3 reads CASSLSQGGSYEQYF. CDR3 DNA: TGTGCCAGCAGTTTAAGCCAGGGAGGATCCTACGAGCAGTACTTC.

This chain links TRBV27 with TRBJ1-2; no reliable D call. Deletions cut 5 bases from V and 4 bases from J, with 17 bases between. The CDR3 consists of 15 residues. Germline V gene data show CDR1 as MNHEY and CDR2 as SMNVEV (reference sequence). CDR3 nucleotides: TGTGCCAGCAGTCCCCGACTGCCCGATAGCTATGGCTACACCTTC. Translation gives CASSPRLPDSYGYTF.

The chain recombines TRBV19 with TRBJ2-7, with 9 bases fitting TRBD1. The CDR3 spans 15 residues. Trimming took 4 bases from V and 3 from J; bases not matched to a gene: 7. CDR1 is LNHDA and CDR2 is SQIVND in the germline V gene (reference sequence). CDR3 in DNA: TGTGCCAGTAGTACAAACAGGGGACAGGGCTACGAGCAGTACTTC. Residues: CASSTNRGQGYEQYF. Full variable domain (outside the CDR3, taken from reference TRBV19 and TRBJ2-7): DGGITQSPKYLFRKEGQNVTLSCEQNLNHDAMYWYRQDPGQGLRLIYYSQIVNDFQKGDIAEGYSVSREKKESFPLTVTSAQKNPTAFYLCASSTNRGQGYEQYFGPGTRLTVT.

The CDR3 loop reads CASSLGFETEQYF. Here the CDR3 DNA reads TGTGCCAGCAGCTTAGGATTCGAGACAGAGCAGTACTTC. The chain has TRBV7-8 and TRBJ2-7; D is unclear. Trimming removed 1 base at V and 7 bases at J, with 11 bases between. Germline V lookup: CDR1 SGHVS, CDR2 FQNEAQ. The CDR3 sequence is 13 residues long.

V gene TRBV6-5 combines with J gene TRBJ1-2, with TRBD1 identical over 7 bases. The germline gives CDR1 MNHEY, CDR2 SVGAGI. After removal of 4 bases from V and 8 bases from J, the junction contained 10 bases not matched to a gene. The CDR3 length is 14 residues. The CDR3, as DNA: TGTGCCAGCAGTTCCCGGACAGGTTTGAGAGGCTACACCTTC. It encodes CASSSRTGLRGYTF.

The genes are TRBV11-2 and TRBJ1-1, with D tentatively TRBD1 (5 bases). Germline V lookup: CDR1 SGHAT, CDR2 FQNNGV. This CDR3 has 12 residues. The germline V and J ends were trimmed by 8 bases and 7 bases, with 14 bases remaining between them. The CDR3 bases are TGTGCCAGCGGCGGGGGAAGAGGTGAAGCTTTCTTT. This translates into CASGGGRGEAFF.

Here the CDR3 DNA reads TGCAGCGTTGAGGGGGGGGAACAGGGCTTTAGGGAGCTGTTTTTT. Amino acid sequence: CSVEGGEQGFRELFF. The chain couples TRBV29-1 to TRBJ2-2; a weak D match, TRBD2 (7 bases). Trimming took 3 bases from V and 9 from J, leaving 20 bases between them. This CDR3 region has 15 residues. From germline, CDR1 is SQVTM and CDR2 ANQGSEA.